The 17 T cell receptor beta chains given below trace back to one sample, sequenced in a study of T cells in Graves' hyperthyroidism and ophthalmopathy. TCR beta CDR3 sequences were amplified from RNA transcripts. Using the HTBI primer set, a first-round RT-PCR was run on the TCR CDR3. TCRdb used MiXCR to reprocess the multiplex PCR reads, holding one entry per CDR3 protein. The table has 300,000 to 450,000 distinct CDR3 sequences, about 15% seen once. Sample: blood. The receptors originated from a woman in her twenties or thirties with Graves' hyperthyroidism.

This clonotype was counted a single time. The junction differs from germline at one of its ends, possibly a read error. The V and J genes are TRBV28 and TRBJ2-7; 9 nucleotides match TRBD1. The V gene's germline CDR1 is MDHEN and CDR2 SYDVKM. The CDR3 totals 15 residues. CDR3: CASTTGGSLLRAVVF. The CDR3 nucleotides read TGTGCCAGTACAACAGGGGGCTCCCTCCTACGAGCAGTAGTCTTC.

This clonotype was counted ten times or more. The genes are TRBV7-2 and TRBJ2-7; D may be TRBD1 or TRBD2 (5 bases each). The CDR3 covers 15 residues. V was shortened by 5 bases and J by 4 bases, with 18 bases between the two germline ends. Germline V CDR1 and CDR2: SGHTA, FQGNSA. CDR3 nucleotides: TGTGCCAGCAGCACACGGGGCAGGGCGCCGTACGAGCAGTACTTC. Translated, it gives CASSTRGRAPYEQYF. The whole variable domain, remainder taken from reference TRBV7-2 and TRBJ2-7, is GAGVSQSPSNKVTEKGKDVELRCDPISGHTALYWYRQSLGQGLEFLIYFQGNSAPDKSGLPSDRFSAERTGGSVSTLTIQRTQQEDSAVYLCASSTRGRAPYEQYFGPGTRLTVT.

This chain's CDR3 is CASSEASGTYYEQYF. The CDR3 DNA follows: TGCGCCAGCAGCGAAGCGTCCGGGACCTACTACGAGCAGTACTTC. This chain connects TRBV4-1 to TRBJ2-7; perhaps D is TRBD1 or TRBD2 (5 bases each). The CDR3 has 15 amino acids. CDR1 is MGHRA and CDR2 is YSYEKL in the germline V gene. Trimming removed 5 bases at V and 3 bases at J, with 17 bases between.

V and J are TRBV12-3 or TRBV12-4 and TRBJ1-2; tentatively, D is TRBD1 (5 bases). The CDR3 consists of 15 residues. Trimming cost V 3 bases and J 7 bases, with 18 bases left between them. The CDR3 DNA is TGTGCCAGCAGTTTGGGAGGGGCCAACGGCGGTGGCTACACCTTC. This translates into CASSLGGANGGGYTF.

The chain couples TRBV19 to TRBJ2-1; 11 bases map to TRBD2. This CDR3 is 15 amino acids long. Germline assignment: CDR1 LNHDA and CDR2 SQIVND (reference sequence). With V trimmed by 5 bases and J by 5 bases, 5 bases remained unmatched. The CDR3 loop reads CASSVGLAGNNEQFF. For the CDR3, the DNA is TGTGCCAGTAGTGTCGGACTAGCGGGCAACAATGAGCAGTTCTTC. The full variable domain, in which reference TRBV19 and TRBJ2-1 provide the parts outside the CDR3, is DGGITQSPKYLFRKEGQNVTLSCEQNLNHDAMYWYRQDPGQGLRLIYYSQIVNDFQKGDIAEGYSVSREKKESFPLTVTSAQKNPTAFYLCASSVGLAGNNEQFFGPGTRLTVL.

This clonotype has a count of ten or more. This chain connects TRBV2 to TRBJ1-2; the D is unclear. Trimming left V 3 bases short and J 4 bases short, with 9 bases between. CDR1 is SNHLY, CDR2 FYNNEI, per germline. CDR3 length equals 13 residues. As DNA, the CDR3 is TGTGCCAGCAGTGAGCAGGAGGGCTATGGCTACACCTTC. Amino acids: CASSEQEGYGYTF.

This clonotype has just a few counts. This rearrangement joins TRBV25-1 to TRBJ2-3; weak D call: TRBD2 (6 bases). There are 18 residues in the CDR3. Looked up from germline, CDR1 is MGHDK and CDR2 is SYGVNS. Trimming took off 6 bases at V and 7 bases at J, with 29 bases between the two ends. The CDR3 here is CASSTILGLTDSGNTQYF. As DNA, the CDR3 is TGTGCCAGCAGCACAATCCTGGGACTCACCGATAGCGGAAATACGCAGTATTTT.

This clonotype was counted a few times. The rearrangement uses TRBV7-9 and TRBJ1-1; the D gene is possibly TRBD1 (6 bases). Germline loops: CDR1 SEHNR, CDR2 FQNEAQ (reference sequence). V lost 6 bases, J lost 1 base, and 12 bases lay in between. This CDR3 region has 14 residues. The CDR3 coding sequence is TGTGCCAGCAGAGGCACGGGACAGAACACTGAAGCTTTCTTT. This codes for CASRGTGQNTEAFF.

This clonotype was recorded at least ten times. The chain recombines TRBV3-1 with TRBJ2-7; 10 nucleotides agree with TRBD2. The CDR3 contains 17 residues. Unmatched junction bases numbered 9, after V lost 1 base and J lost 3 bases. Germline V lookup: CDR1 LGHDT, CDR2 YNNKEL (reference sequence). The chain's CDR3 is CASSQGGSSGRIYEQYF. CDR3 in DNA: TGTGCCAGCAGCCAAGGGGGGTCTAGCGGGAGAATCTACGAGCAGTACTTC.

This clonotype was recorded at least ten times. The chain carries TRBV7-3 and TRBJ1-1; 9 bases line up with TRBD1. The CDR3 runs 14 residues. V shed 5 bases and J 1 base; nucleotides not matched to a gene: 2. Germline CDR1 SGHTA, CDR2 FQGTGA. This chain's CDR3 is CASSRTGANTEAFF. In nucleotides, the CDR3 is TGTGCCAGCAGCAGGACAGGGGCGAACACTGAAGCTTTCTTT.

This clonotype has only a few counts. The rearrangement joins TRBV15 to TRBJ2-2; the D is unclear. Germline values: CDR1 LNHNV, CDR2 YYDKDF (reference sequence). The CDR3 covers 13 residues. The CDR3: CASKRANTGELFF. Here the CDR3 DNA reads TGTGCTTCAAAAAGGGCGAACACCGGGGAGCTGTTTTTT.

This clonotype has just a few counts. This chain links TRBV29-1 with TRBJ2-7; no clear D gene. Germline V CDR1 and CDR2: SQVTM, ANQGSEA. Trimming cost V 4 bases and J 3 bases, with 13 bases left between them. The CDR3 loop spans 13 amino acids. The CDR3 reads CSVVGLLHYEQYF. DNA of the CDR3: TGCAGCGTTGTTGGGCTATTACACTACGAGCAGTACTTC.

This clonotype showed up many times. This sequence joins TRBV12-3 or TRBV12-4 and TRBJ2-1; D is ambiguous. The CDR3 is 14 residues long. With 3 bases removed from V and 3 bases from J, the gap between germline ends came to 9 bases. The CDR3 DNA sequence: TGTGCCAGCAGTTTTCCACCTTACTACAATGAGCAGTTCTTC. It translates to CASSFPPYYNEQFF.

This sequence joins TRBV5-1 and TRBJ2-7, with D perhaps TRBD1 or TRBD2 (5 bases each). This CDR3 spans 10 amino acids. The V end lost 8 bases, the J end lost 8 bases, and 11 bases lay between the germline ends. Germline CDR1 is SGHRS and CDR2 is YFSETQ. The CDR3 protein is CARNPGQQYF. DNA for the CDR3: TGCGCCAGAAACCCGGGACAGCAGTACTTC.

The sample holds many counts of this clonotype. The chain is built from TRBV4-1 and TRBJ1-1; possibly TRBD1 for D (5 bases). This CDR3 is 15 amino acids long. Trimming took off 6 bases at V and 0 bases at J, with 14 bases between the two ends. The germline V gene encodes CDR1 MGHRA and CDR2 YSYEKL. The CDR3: CASRRGETVNTEAFF. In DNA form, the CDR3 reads TGCGCCAGCAGGCGGGGGGAAACAGTGAACACTGAAGCTTTCTTT.

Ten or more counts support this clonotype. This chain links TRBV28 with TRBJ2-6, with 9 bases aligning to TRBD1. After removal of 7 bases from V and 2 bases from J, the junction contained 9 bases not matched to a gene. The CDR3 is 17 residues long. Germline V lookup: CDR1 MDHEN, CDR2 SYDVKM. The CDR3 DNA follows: TGTGCCAGCAACCAGGACAGGGGACTCCCTGGGGCCAACGTCCTGACTTTC. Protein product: CASNQDRGLPGANVLTF.

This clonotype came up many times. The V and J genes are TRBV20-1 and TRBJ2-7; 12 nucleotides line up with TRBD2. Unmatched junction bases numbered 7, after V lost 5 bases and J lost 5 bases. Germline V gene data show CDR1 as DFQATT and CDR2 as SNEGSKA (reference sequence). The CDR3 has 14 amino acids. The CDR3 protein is CSADSLAGGNEQYF. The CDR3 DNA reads TGCAGTGCTGACAGCCTAGCGGGAGGGAACGAGCAGTACTTC.